This passage covers 11 T cell receptor beta chains from one sample sequenced in a study of shared clonotypes between healthy human individuals. Using immunoSEQ multiplex PCR, the repertoire was profiled, and TCRdb retains in-frame clones only, with some absent. This sample carries around 300,000 clones, 87% of them seen once, and the ten largest clones take around 16%. Sequencing used memory CD8+ T cells sorted from blood. Regarding subset: CD45RO+ cells pooled with CCR7-negative TemRA cells. The receptors were gathered from a young man in good health.

V is TRBV28 and J is TRBJ1-2, with D unresolved. The V end lost 7 bases, the J end lost 0 bases, and 9 bases lay between the germline ends. Looked up from germline, CDR1 is MDHEN and CDR2 is SYDVKM. This CDR3 contains 13 residues. The CDR3 coding sequence is TGTGCCAGCAACGACGGAGCTAACTATGGCTACACCTTC. This encodes CASNDGANYGYTF.

The chain is built from TRBV5-4 and TRBJ2-1; no clear D gene. Germline CDR1 is SGHNT and CDR2 is YYREEE (reference sequence). Trimming took off 0 bases at V and 5 bases at J, with 3 bases between the two ends. The CDR3 extends over 12 amino acids. This CDR3 is CASSLGDNEQFF. The CDR3 DNA reads TGTGCCAGCAGCTTGGGGGACAATGAGCAGTTCTTC. Drawing the rest from reference TRBV5-4 and TRBJ2-1, the complete variable domain is ETGVTQSPTHLIKTRGQQVTLRCSSQSGHNTVSWYQQALGQGPQFIFQYYREEENGRGNFPPRFSGLQFPNYSSELNVNALELDDSALYLCASSLGDNEQFFGPGTRLTVL.

The CDR3 DNA is TGTGCCAGCAGCTTAGCGCTTCTCCCATACAATGAGCAGTTCTTC. Protein sequence: CASSLALLPYNEQFF. The J gene is TRBJ2-1, the V gene TRBV7-9, with D unresolved. Per the germline V gene, CDR1 is SEHNR and CDR2 is FQNEAQ (reference sequence). Trimming removed 0 bases at V and 4 bases at J, with 10 bases between. The CDR3 is 15 residues long. The complete variable domain, with remaining parts taken from reference TRBV7-9 and TRBJ2-1, reads DTGVSQNPRHKITKRGQNVTFRCDPISEHNRLYWYRQTLGQGPEFLTYFQNEAQLEKSRLLSDRFSAERPKGSFSTLEIQRTEQGDSAMYLCASSLALLPYNEQFFGPGTRLTVL.

V and J are TRBV6-6 and TRBJ2-3, with D hard to call. The V end lost 0 bases, the J end lost 5 bases, and 6 bases lay between the germline ends. Germline values: CDR1 MNHNY, CDR2 SVGAGI (reference sequence). This CDR3 contains 13 residues. The CDR3 sequence is CASSYSLQDTQYF. DNA of the CDR3: TGTGCCAGCAGTTACTCTCTTCAAGATACGCAGTATTTT.

This chain uses TRBV5-6 with TRBJ1-2; 7 bases align to TRBD1. The CDR3 sequence is 13 residues long. Germline V gene lookup returns CDR1 SGHDT and CDR2 YYEEEE. Germline trimming cut 3 bases from V and 3 bases from J; bases unmatched to any gene: 2. The CDR3 DNA sequence: TGTGCCAGCAGCTCTCAGGGGGACTATGGCTACACCTTC. This encodes CASSSQGDYGYTF.

The V call is TRBV28, the J call TRBJ1-4; a weak D match, TRBD1 (6 bases). Trimming pared 5 bases from V and 7 bases from J, leaving 20 bases between. The length of the CDR3 is 16 residues. The germline V gene has CDR1 MDHEN and CDR2 SYDVKM. CDR3 coding DNA: TGTGCCAGCAGTCCAAACGCGGGGGCCGCGGGTGAAAAACTGTTTTTT. This sequence encodes CASSPNAGAAGEKLFF. The whole variable domain, filled in from reference TRBV28 and TRBJ1-4, reads DVKVTQSSRYLVKRTGEKVFLECVQDMDHENMFWYRQDPGLGLRLIYFSYDVKMKEKGDIPEGYSVSREKKERFSLILESASTNQTSMYLCASSPNAGAAGEKLFFGSGTQLSVL.

The chain combines TRBV9 with TRBJ1-2; TRBD1 aligns across 10 bases. CDR1 SGDLS and CDR2 YYNGEE come from the germline V gene. Trimming removed 4 bases from V and 6 bases from J; junction bases left unmatched: 12. The length of the CDR3 is 16 residues. The CDR3 DNA sequence: TGTGCCAGCAGCCCTTGGGGCGAGGGACAGGGGAATGGCTACACCTTC. Translation: CASSPWGEGQGNGYTF.

This chain uses TRBV28 with TRBJ2-1; D remains unclear. Germline V lookup: CDR1 MDHEN, CDR2 SYDVKM. Trimming pared 2 bases from V and 2 bases from J, leaving 7 bases between. This CDR3 has 14 amino acids. The CDR3 loop reads CASSLKGPYNEQFF. CDR3 nucleotide sequence: TGTGCCAGCAGTTTAAAGGGCCCCTACAATGAGCAGTTCTTC.

The chain couples TRBV5-4 to TRBJ1-2, with 7 nucleotides matching TRBD1. V lost 4 bases to trimming and J lost 2 bases; unmatched junction nucleotides: 8. Germline-derived CDR1 and CDR2 are SGHNT and YYREEE (reference sequence). This CDR3 is 15 amino acids long. The CDR3 reads CASSVHRGFNYGYTF. The CDR3, as DNA: TGTGCCAGCAGCGTCCACAGGGGATTCAACTATGGCTACACCTTC.

This clone was seen a few times. The chain employs TRBV10-3 and TRBJ1-2; D not certain. Trimming shortened V by 8 bases and J by 2 bases, and 6 bases separated the two germline ends. This CDR3 region has 11 residues. CDR1 and CDR2 from the germline V gene are ENHRY and SYGVKD. This CDR3 reads CAIAENYGYTF. The CDR3 nucleotides read TGTGCCATCGCTGAGAACTATGGCTACACCTTC.

The table lists this clone with a count of one. The chain joins TRBV4-1 to TRBJ2-3, with 9 bases aligning to TRBD2. CDR3 length: 16 residues. The V gene's germline CDR1 is MGHRA and CDR2 YSYEKL. J lost 4 bases, V lost 0 bases, and 5 bases had no gene match. The CDR3 DNA sequence: TGCGCCAGCAGCCAAGAGCCGGGACTAGCAGCAGATACGCAGTATTTT. Its translation is CASSQEPGLAADTQYF.